What follows are 27 T cell receptor beta chains derived from one specimen sequenced in a study of cytomegalovirus exposure and HLA in healthy donors (dated by TCRdb to between 2016 and 2019). Preparation of the library involved the immunoSEQ multiplex PCR assay. Not all clones reach the TCRdb copy of this immuneACCESS table, which keeps in-frame sequences only. Checked studies attribute under half of the gap to unresolved V genes and leave the rest unexplained. The sample table lists fewer than 250,000 clones, around 88% of them with a count of one. Of the sample, roughly 1.5% falls within the top ten clones. Input material: PBMCs. The receptors originated from a woman younger than 35 in good health and CMV-seronegative.

This clone occurred a few times. The rearrangement links TRBV28 to TRBJ1-2, with 9 nucleotides matching TRBD1. CDR3 length: 14 residues. The germline V gene encodes CDR1 MDHEN and CDR2 SYDVKM. The V and J ends lost 5 bases and 4 bases, in that order; junction bases with no gene match: 5. This chain's CDR3 is CASSPGTGFYGYTF. The CDR3 region has the DNA TGTGCCAGCAGTCCCGGGACAGGGTTCTATGGCTACACCTTC.

This chain connects TRBV6-1 to TRBJ1-3; TRBD1 aligns across 7 bases. Germline CDR1 is MNHNS and CDR2 is SASEGT. The CDR3 has 15 amino acids. V was pared by 4 bases and J by 1 base, with 4 bases of the junction left unmatched. This CDR3 reads CASSGTGGSGNTIYF. The CDR3 nucleotides read TGTGCCAGCAGTGGGACAGGAGGGTCTGGAAACACCATATATTTT.

The chain couples TRBV11-2 to TRBJ1-3, with a tentative D call TRBD1 (6 bases). This CDR3 has 14 amino acids. The germline CDR1 and CDR2 sequences are SGHAT and FQNNGV. V gave up 5 bases and J gave up 3 bases, with 11 bases separating them. CDR3 bases: TGTGCCAGCAGCAGGACAGCGAATGGAAACACCATATATTTT. This codes for CASSRTANGNTIYF.

This sequence joins TRBV25-1 and TRBJ2-3; tentative D call: TRBD2 (5 bases). Trimming removed 2 bases from V and 10 bases from J, with 19 bases in between. Germline V gene sequence: CDR1 MGHDK, CDR2 SYGVNS. The CDR3 extends over 15 amino acids. The CDR3 sequence is CASSEQTEGFNPQYF. The CDR3 nucleotides are TGTGCCAGCAGTGAACAAACTGAGGGATTCAATCCGCAGTATTTT.

This chain connects TRBV11-2 to TRBJ1-6, with TRBD1 as a possible D gene (5 bases). V lost 5 bases to trimming and J lost 10 bases, with 18 bases between them. Looked up from germline, CDR1 is SGHAT and CDR2 is FQNNGV. CDR3 length: 15 amino acids. CDR3 sequence reads: CASSRRGEGYSPLHF. The CDR3 DNA reads TGTGCCAGCAGCCGTCGTGGGGAGGGGTACTCACCCCTCCACTTT.

The chain recombines TRBV29-1 with TRBJ1-2; D possibly corresponds to TRBD1 (6 bases). This CDR3 contains 12 residues. Germline V CDR1 and CDR2: SQVTM, ANQGSEA. Between the trimmed V and J ends, which lost 6 bases and 9 bases, there was a span of 17 bases. The CDR3 coding sequence is TGCAGCGTCGGGACATCTTCCTGGAGCTACACCTTC. It yields the protein CSVGTSSWSYTF.

Only one count was recorded for this clone. This sequence joins TRBV19 and TRBJ2-1; 9 bases line up with TRBD1. The germline CDR1 and CDR2 sequences are LNHDA and SQIVND (reference sequence). Trimming took 2 bases from V and 5 from J; bases not matched to a gene: 4. The CDR3 covers 15 residues. The CDR3 DNA reads as TGTGCCAGTAGTATAACTGGGGACAGGGACAATGAGCAGTTCTTC. Its protein is CASSITGDRDNEQFF.

The rearrangement uses TRBV30 and TRBJ1-5; D is undetermined. The CDR3 spans 16 residues. With 0 bases removed from V and 4 bases from J, the gap between germline ends came to 16 bases. Germline V CDR1 and CDR2: GTSNPN, SVGIG (reference sequence). The CDR3 here is CAWSVLTREGNQPQHF. The CDR3 bases are TGTGCCTGGAGTGTATTAACCCGGGAAGGGAATCAGCCCCAGCATTTT.

This chain joins TRBV6-5 and TRBJ2-1; D might be TRBD1 (6 bases). The CDR3 has 14 amino acids. The V end lost 5 bases, the J end lost 9 bases, and 17 bases lay between the germline ends. Germline CDR1 and CDR2: MNHEY and SVGAGI. The CDR3: CASSPLQGYGEQFF. The CDR3 DNA is TGTGCCAGCAGTCCCTTACAGGGCTACGGTGAGCAGTTCTTC.

The chain recombines TRBV28 with TRBJ1-3; D gene uncertain. V was shortened by 8 bases and J by 4 bases, with 9 bases between the two germline ends. Germline values: CDR1 MDHEN, CDR2 SYDVKM. The CDR3 has 12 amino acids. In DNA, the CDR3 is TGTGCCAGCGGAGCGGTGGGAAACACCATATATTTT. It codes for CASGAVGNTIYF.

The J gene is TRBJ1-6, the V gene TRBV7-6; D remains unclear. CDR1 is SGHVS, CDR2 FNYEAQ, per germline. The CDR3 totals 15 residues. V was clipped by 4 bases and J by 6 bases, with 13 bases between them. Here the CDR3 reads CASSSVVGLNSPLHF. The CDR3 nucleotides are TGTGCCAGCAGCTCAGTAGTGGGCCTTAATTCACCCCTCCACTTT.

This clone came up once. This chain uses TRBV5-1 with TRBJ1-1; 10 bases fit TRBD1. V gave up 6 bases and J gave up 0 bases; unmatched junction bases: 5. The length of the CDR3 is 15 residues. The germline CDR1 and CDR2 sequences are SGHRS and YFSETQ. DNA of the CDR3: TGCGCCAGCAAAGGACAGGGGGGGTTGAACACTGAAGCTTTCTTT. This sequence encodes CASKGQGGLNTEAFF.

This clone was counted at least ten times. The V gene is TRBV7-6, the J gene TRBJ2-2, with D tentatively TRBD1 (6 bases). The CDR3 extends over 14 amino acids. Germline V CDR1 and CDR2: SGHVS, FNYEAQ. The V and J ends lost 1 base and 4 bases respectively, with 7 bases between them. In DNA, the CDR3 is TGTGCCAGCAGCTTAGGGGGGCCCACCGGGGAGCTGTTTTTT. Translation gives CASSLGGPTGELFF.

On this clone itself: At one of its ends the junction is not consistent with the germline gene, which may arise from a read error. The rearrangement uses TRBV19 and TRBJ2-1; 8 bases are shared with TRBD1. The CDR3 spans 16 residues. Per germline, CDR1 LNHDA and CDR2 SQIVND (reference sequence). The CDR3 loop reads CASSTQGARSCNEQFF. Written as DNA, the CDR3 is TGTGCCAGTAGTACGCAGGGGGCTCGCTCCTGCAATGAGCAGTTCTTC.

This clone was seen many times. The rearrangement joins TRBV6-1 to TRBJ2-1; D is perhaps TRBD2 (5 bases). Germline CDR1 MNHNS, CDR2 SASEGT. Trimming took off 6 bases at V and 4 bases at J, with 10 bases between the two ends. The CDR3 has 13 amino acids. CDR3 nucleotides: TGTGCCAGCAGGTACGGGGAGTACAATGAGCAGTTCTTC. Its protein product is CASRYGEYNEQFF.

V usage is TRBV9 and J usage is TRBJ2-1; 10 bases are shared with TRBD1. With V trimmed by 0 bases and J by 6 bases, 6 bases remained unmatched. This CDR3 has 16 amino acids. CDR1 is SGDLS, CDR2 YYNGEE, per germline. The CDR3 spells CASSVAGTGAGNEQFF. The CDR3, as DNA: TGTGCCAGCAGCGTAGCTGGGACAGGGGCTGGCAATGAGCAGTTCTTC.

The chain carries TRBV4-1 and TRBJ1-6; 7 bases fit TRBD1. The CDR3 loop spans 14 amino acids. V dropped 8 bases and J dropped 8; count of bases not matched to a gene: 9. Germline CDR1 reads MGHRA; CDR2 reads YSYEKL. CDR3 sequence (DNA): TGCGCCAGCGGAAAAAGGACAGGCGATTCACCCCTCCACTTT. Protein: CASGKRTGDSPLHF.

This sequence joins TRBV7-9 and TRBJ2-3; a possible D gene is TRBD2 (5 bases). From germline, CDR1 is SEHNR and CDR2 FQNEAQ (reference sequence). V was shortened by 3 bases and J by 4 bases, with 8 bases between the two germline ends. The CDR3 has 13 amino acids. The CDR3 nucleotides are TGTGCCAGCAGCTTCATAGCGTCAGATACGCAGTATTTT. Amino acids: CASSFIASDTQYF.

The chain couples TRBV9 to TRBJ1-2, with D perhaps TRBD1 (5 bases). The V end was cut by 4 bases, the J end by 0 bases, with 19 bases between. The germline V gene encodes CDR1 SGDLS and CDR2 YYNGEE. The CDR3 is 17 amino acids. In DNA form, the CDR3 reads TGTGCCAGCAGCCGGCTGGGCGGGGGTTTTTCTAACTATGGCTACACCTTC. Protein sequence: CASSRLGGGFSNYGYTF. Full variable domain (rest looked up from reference TRBV9 and TRBJ1-2): DSGVTQTPKHLITATGQRVTLRCSPRSGDLSVYWYQQSLDQGLQFLIQYYNGEERAKGNILERFSAQQFPDLHSELNLSSLELGDSALYFCASSRLGGGFSNYGYTFGSGTRLTVV.

The V gene is TRBV4-1, the J gene TRBJ2-3; TRBD1 aligns across 9 bases. CDR3 length equals 19 residues. From germline, CDR1 is MGHRA and CDR2 YSYEKL. Trimming took 0 bases from V and 3 from J; bases not matched to a gene: 13. In DNA, the CDR3 is TGCGCCAGCAGCCAAGAAAGCACAGGGGGCTATGGTTGGACAGATACGCAGTATTTT. It is translated as CASSQESTGGYGWTDTQYF.

The chain combines TRBV7-3 with TRBJ2-1; the match to TRBD1 covers 10 bases. This CDR3 is 17 amino acids long. Germline V lookup: CDR1 SGHTA, CDR2 FQGTGA. J was trimmed by 6 bases and V by 2 bases; bases with no gene match: 10. The CDR3 DNA reads TGTGCCAGCAGCTTAGAGTCAAACGGGACAGGGGCCAATGAGCAGTTCTTC. Translating it yields CASSLESNGTGANEQFF.

The gene calls are TRBV10-2 and TRBJ2-3; tentative D call: TRBD2 (5 bases). Trimming cost V 6 bases and J 2 bases, with 21 bases left between them. This CDR3 spans 17 amino acids. Germline V gene lookup returns CDR1 WSHSY and CDR2 SAAADI. CDR3 in amino acids: CASRMDSAPFDTDTQYF. The CDR3 nucleotides are TGCGCCAGCAGGATGGACTCGGCCCCCTTTGACACAGATACGCAGTATTTT.

The genes are TRBV5-6 and TRBJ1-2; 7 bases fit TRBD1. Germline-derived CDR1 and CDR2 are SGHDT and YYEEEE. Trimming at V came to 5 bases and at J to 4 bases, leaving 8 bases not matched to a gene. The CDR3 sequence is 14 residues long. The CDR3 region has the DNA TGTGCCAGCAGGGGGACAGAACGTTCCTATGGCTACACCTTC. Its protein is CASRGTERSYGYTF.

The chain couples TRBV19 to TRBJ1-4; possibly TRBD1 for D (6 bases). Germline-derived CDR1 and CDR2 are LNHDA and SQIVND (reference sequence). Trimming removed 0 bases at V and 6 bases at J, with 11 bases between. This CDR3 region has 15 residues. The CDR3 reads CASSIEDRNHEKLFF. DNA for the CDR3: TGTGCCAGTAGTATAGAGGACAGAAATCATGAAAAACTGTTTTTT.

V is TRBV5-1 and J is TRBJ2-3, with a tentative D call TRBD1 (6 bases). Deletions cut 2 bases from V and 6 bases from J, with 13 bases between. In germline, CDR1 is SGHRS, CDR2 YFSETQ. The CDR3 sequence is 14 residues long. The CDR3 sequence: CASSFGQPGDTQYF. The CDR3 nucleotides read TGCGCCAGCAGCTTCGGACAGCCGGGGGATACGCAGTATTTT.

This sequence joins TRBV11-2 and TRBJ2-5; TRBD1 is a possible D gene (7 bases). This CDR3 is 15 amino acids long. V lost 0 bases, J lost 9 bases, and 17 bases lay in between. The V gene's germline CDR1 is SGHAT and CDR2 FQNNGV. CDR3 in amino acids: CASSLDHQGGRAQYF. CDR3 bases: TGTGCCAGCAGCTTAGATCACCAGGGGGGTAGGGCCCAGTACTTC.

This chain links TRBV5-1 with TRBJ1-2; 9 bases agree with TRBD1. V was clipped by 3 bases and J by 4 bases; unmatched bases: 13. The CDR3 covers 17 residues. Germline assignment: CDR1 SGHRS and CDR2 YFSETQ. DNA of the CDR3: TGCGCCAGCAGCTCGTTCCCGGACAGGGGTAAAAGCTATGGCTACACCTTC. Translating gives CASSSFPDRGKSYGYTF.